This record concerns one T cell receptor beta chain sequence. The record originates from a study of cytomegalovirus exposure and HLA in healthy donors. The PCR had 60 Vbeta and 13 Jbeta primers. Profiling relied on immunoSEQ multiplex PCR, and the TCRdb table lists in-frame clones only, not all of them. The sample includes roughly 100,000 clones, around two thirds of them seen just once. This CDR3 contains 15 residues. Germline V CDR1 and CDR2: SGHAT, FQDESV (reference sequence). V was pared by 6 bases and J by 6 bases, with 11 bases of the junction left unmatched. The sequence was collected from a man aged 30-40 years in good health and CMV-seropositive. Sequenced: PBMCs. V gene TRBV11-1 combines with J gene TRBJ2-1, with TRBD1 identical over 7 bases. The CDR3 loop reads CASSSGQSIRNEQFF. DNA for the CDR3: TGTGCCAGCAGTTCGGGACAGAGCATACGCAATGAGCAGTTCTTC.